Listed here are 6 T cell receptor beta chains from one sample, sequenced in a study of vaccination and CD4 T cells after COVID-19 (dated by TCRdb to between 2022 and 2023). The library was produced with PCR. For sequencing, an Illumina iSeq 100 was employed. DNA from cultured CD4+ T cells was subjected to TCR sequencing with the Oncomine TCR Beta short-read assay at the Johns Hopkins FTIC core. TCRdb itself trimmed the public reads at Q25 with fastp, ran MiXCR and retained productive beta chains. Records with the same CDR3 protein are collapsed into one entry carrying the most frequent genes and DNA. The sample records approximately 7,000 distinct CDR3 sequences, about half of which are singletons. The ten largest clones represent 33% of the sample. Their antigens are not known. The treatment or condition label here, explained by the study, means: approximately nine-day PBMC culture with coronavirus spike peptide pools or control peptides (ViraFEST assay). CD4+ T cells from unexposed donors were collected before the COVID-19 pandemic (2011-2018).

Source material: CD4+ T cells from blood, cultured in vitro. The receptors derive from a human donor in good health.

This clonotype has more than one count but fewer than ten. This chain connects TRBV11-2 to TRBJ2-3; D remains unclear. Germline-derived CDR1 and CDR2 are SGHAT and FQNNGV. Trimming cost V 5 bases and J 2 bases, with 5 bases left between them. The length of the CDR3 is 12 residues. The CDR3 DNA reads as TGTGCCAGCAGCCTTTACACAGATACGCAGTATTTT. Its translation: CASSLYTDTQYF.

This chain uses TRBV24-1 with TRBJ2-1; possibly TRBD1 for D (6 bases). Germline V gene lookup returns CDR1 KGHDR and CDR2 SFDVKD. Trimming took 4 bases from V and 4 from J, leaving 16 bases between them. CDR3 length: 16 residues. DNA of the CDR3: TGTGCCACCAGTGACTCACAGGGCCCGCGTTACAATGAGCAGTTCTTC. Amino acids: CATSDSQGPRYNEQFF.

The chain uses TRBV7-6 and TRBJ1-3; no reliable D call. V was pared by 0 bases and J by 0 bases, with 12 bases between. CDR1 is SGHVS and CDR2 is FNYEAQ in the germline V gene. There are 17 residues in the CDR3. CDR3 bases: TGTGCCAGCAGCTTAGCCGGTTTGCAGAACTCTGGAAACACCATATATTTT. It codes for CASSLAGLQNSGNTIYF. The full variable domain, its missing parts supplied by reference TRBV7-6 and TRBJ1-3, is GAGVSQSPRYKVTKRGQDVALRCDPISGHVSLYWYRQALGQGPEFLTYFNYEAQQDKSGLPNDRFSAERPEGSISTLTIQRTEQRDSAMYRCASSLAGLQNSGNTIYFGEGSWLTVV.

A few counts support this clonotype. The chain uses TRBV6-4 and TRBJ2-3; D possibly matches TRBD1 or TRBD2 (5 bases each). The germline V gene encodes CDR1 MRHNA and CDR2 SNTAGT. This CDR3 is built from 14 residues. V was pared by 5 bases and J by 4 bases, with 13 bases between. CDR3 sequence (DNA): TGTGCCAGCAGTACCGACAGAGGGGCAGATACGCAGTATTTT. It encodes CASSTDRGADTQYF.

This chain uses TRBV5-8 with TRBJ1-1; weak D call: TRBD1 (5 bases). V was cut by 7 bases and J by 4 bases, with 11 bases left in between. The germline CDR1 and CDR2 sequences are SGHTS and YDEGEE. The CDR3 spans 12 residues. CDR3 protein: CASGQGVTEAFF. The DNA of the CDR3 is TGTGCCAGCGGACAAGGGGTCACTGAAGCTTTCTTT.

This clonotype was seen more than once but under ten times. The chain combines TRBV19 with TRBJ1-5; possible D gene TRBD1, 5 bases. This CDR3 comprises 13 residues. The V and J ends lost 6 bases and 15 bases respectively, with 21 bases between them. Looked up from germline, CDR1 is LNHDA and CDR2 is SQIVND (reference sequence). The CDR3 sequence is CASRNQGVGLVHF. CDR3 nucleotides: TGTGCCAGTAGAAATCAGGGAGTTGGCCTGGTGCATTTT. Variable domain in full (rest from reference TRBV19 and TRBJ1-5): DGGITQSPKYLFRKEGQNVTLSCEQNLNHDAMYWYRQDPGQGLRLIYYSQIVNDFQKGDIAEGYSVSREKKESFPLTVTSAQKNPTAFYLCASRNQGVGLVHFGDGTRLSIL.